This paragraph covers one TCR beta chain sequence. This sample was included in a study of CD8 T cells in Susac syndrome. The authors reverse transcribed roughly 0.5 to 1 ug RNA with random hexamers. In TCRdb, the immunoSEQ multiplex PCR reads were re-called with MiXCR into one record per CDR3 protein. This sample has 130,000 to 150,000 distinct CDR3 sequences, with approximately 94% found just once. In blood CD8+ and CD4+ T cells, TCR beta underwent sequencing. The CDR3 has 13 amino acids. CDR1 is MDHEN, CDR2 SYDVKM, per germline. Trimming cost V 7 bases and J 1 base, with 9 bases left between them. This TCR was sampled from a human donor with Susac syndrome. Sequenced material: CD4+ T cells from PBMCs. This rearrangement joins TRBV28 to TRBJ2-3; D unclear. In DNA, the CDR3 is TGTGCCAGCACCGGGCAGGGCACAGATACGCAGTATTTT. It specifies CASTGQGTDTQYF. Looking up the rest from reference TRBV28 and TRBJ2-3 gives the full variable domain: DVKVTQSSRYLVKRTGEKVFLECVQDMDHENMFWYRQDPGLGLRLIYFSYDVKMKEKGDIPEGYSVSREKKERFSLILESASTNQTSMYLCASTGQGTDTQYFGPGTRLTVL.